Presented here are 22 T cell receptor beta chains from one specimen sequenced in a study of T cells in Graves' hyperthyroidism and ophthalmopathy. From RNA transcripts, TCR beta CDR3 regions were amplified. The primer set for the first-round RT-PCR of the TCR CDR3 was HTBI. In TCRdb, the multiplex PCR reads were re-called with MiXCR into one record per CDR3 protein. The sample has roughly 500,000 distinct CDR3 sequences, about 45% seen once. Specimen: peripheral blood or thyroid tissue (not recorded which). The receptors were sampled from an adult woman with Graves' disease, either hyperthyroidism or ophthalmopathy (not recorded which).

This clonotype was seen ten or more times. This chain connects TRBV9 to TRBJ1-4; D is undetermined. Trimming cost V 4 bases and J 3 bases, with 16 bases left between them. The CDR3 spans 16 residues. Per the germline V gene, CDR1 is SGDLS and CDR2 is YYNGEE. DNA for the CDR3: TGTGCCAGCAGCCCTTGGGAGCGGGGAGCTAATGAAAAACTGTTTTTT. Protein product: CASSPWERGANEKLFF. The full variable domain, rest sourced from reference TRBV9 and TRBJ1-4, is DSGVTQTPKHLITATGQRVTLRCSPRSGDLSVYWYQQSLDQGLQFLIQYYNGEERAKGNILERFSAQQFPDLHSELNLSSLELGDSALYFCASSPWERGANEKLFFGSGTQLSVL.

The J gene is TRBJ2-7, the V gene TRBV4-1, with TRBD2 matching 9 bases. Germline V gives CDR1 MGHRA, CDR2 YSYEKL. V lost 3 bases to trimming and J lost 5 bases; unmatched junction nucleotides: 8. This CDR3 spans 15 amino acids. The CDR3 nucleotides are TGCGCCAGCAGCCATTTTAGCGGGAGCGGCCACGAGCAGTACTTC. The encoded protein is CASSHFSGSGHEQYF.

This clonotype has a handful of counts. This chain joins TRBV7-9 and TRBJ1-2, with D possibly matching TRBD1 (6 bases). The CDR3 length is 17 residues. In germline, CDR1 is SEHNR, CDR2 FQNEAQ (reference sequence). Trimming stripped 1 base from V and 4 bases from J, with 19 bases between. CDR3 sequence: CASSLVFSGGSLYGYTF. For the CDR3, the DNA is TGTGCCAGCAGCTTAGTCTTTTCTGGGGGCAGCCTCTATGGCTACACCTTC.

This clonotype was observed a handful of times. J is TRBJ1-1 and V is TRBV5-1, with a possible D match to TRBD1 (6 bases). Per germline, CDR1 SGHRS and CDR2 YFSETQ. V gave up 4 bases and J gave up 1 base, with 20 bases separating them. The CDR3 is made up of 17 amino acids. This CDR3 reads CASSPAGGPTPNTEAFF. Here the CDR3 DNA reads TGCGCCAGCAGCCCCGCCGGGGGGCCCACCCCGAACACTGAAGCTTTCTTT.

This clonotype was seen once. The chain uses TRBV29-1 and TRBJ1-1; D gene uncertain. V dropped 1 base and J dropped 10 bases, with 22 bases sitting between them. The CDR3 contains 15 residues. Germline V lookup: CDR1 SQVTM, CDR2 ANQGSEA. Here the CDR3 reads CSVEGGTVYTRLAFF. The CDR3 nucleotides are TGCAGCGTTGAAGGGGGAACAGTGTATACCAGACTAGCTTTCTTT. Complete variable domain (other parts from reference TRBV29-1 and TRBJ1-1): SAVISQKPSRDICQRGTSLTIQCQVDSQVTMMFWYRQQPGQSLTLIATANQGSEATYESGFVIDKFPISRPNLTFSTLTVSNMSPEDSSIYLCSVEGGTVYTRLAFFGQGTRLTVV.

The chain joins TRBV20-1 to TRBJ2-5; D is ambiguous. Germline-derived CDR1 and CDR2 are DFQATT and SNEGSKA (reference sequence). The CDR3 has 14 residues. Trimming removed 0 bases from V and 3 bases from J, with 11 bases in between. In nucleotides, the CDR3 is TGCAGTGCTAGAGAGGGCCCGGTCGAAGAGACCCAGTACTTC. It encodes CSAREGPVEETQYF.

The rearrangement links TRBV9 to TRBJ2-7, with 9 bases matching TRBD1. Germline lookup yields CDR1 SGDLS and CDR2 YYNGEE. This CDR3 region has 13 residues. Trimming removed 3 bases from V and 5 bases from J; junction bases left unmatched: 3. CDR3 bases: TGTGCCAGCAGCGCGGGGACAGGGAACGAGCAGTACTTC. It yields the protein CASSAGTGNEQYF.

This clonotype was observed once. The chain couples TRBV9 to TRBJ2-7; tentatively, D is TRBD2 (8 bases). Looked up from germline, CDR1 is SGDLS and CDR2 is YYNGEE. The CDR3 loop spans 15 amino acids. V was shortened by 5 bases and J by 2 bases, with 17 bases between the two germline ends. This chain's CDR3 is CASSDREGAAYEQYF. DNA of the CDR3: TGTGCCAGCAGTGATCGGGAGGGGGCCGCCTACGAGCAGTACTTC.

This clonotype was recorded many times. The V gene is TRBV7-3, the J gene TRBJ1-5; the D is unclear. The V and J ends lost 2 bases and 3 bases respectively, with 11 bases between them. The CDR3 length is 15 residues. The germline CDR1 and CDR2 sequences are SGHTA and FQGTGA. The DNA of the CDR3 is TGTGCCAGCAGCTTAGGTACGAGATACAATCAGCCCCAGCATTTT. It encodes CASSLGTRYNQPQHF.

The rearrangement links TRBV7-2 to TRBJ2-7; the D is unclear. Germline V lookup: CDR1 SGHTA, CDR2 FQGNSA. Trimming pared 5 bases from V and 0 bases from J, leaving 11 bases between. CDR3 length equals 14 residues. The CDR3 nucleotides are TGTGCCAGCAGCCTCCTTCTTAGCTCCTACGAGCAGTACTTC. Translating gives CASSLLLSSYEQYF. Filled out from reference TRBV7-2 and TRBJ2-7, the complete variable domain reads GAGVSQSPSNKVTEKGKDVELRCDPISGHTALYWYRQSLGQGLEFLIYFQGNSAPDKSGLPSDRFSAERTGGSVSTLTIQRTQQEDSAVYLCASSLLLSSYEQYFGPGTRLTVT.

The genes are TRBV5-1 and TRBJ2-2; 9 bases align to TRBD1. The CDR3 is 15 amino acids. V trimming: 4 bases; J trimming: 5 bases; junction bases outside the gene matches: 6. Germline CDR1 is SGHRS and CDR2 is YFSETQ. As DNA, the CDR3 is TGCGCCAGCAGCACGGGACAGGGCAGAACCGGGGAGCTGTTTTTT. Translating gives CASSTGQGRTGELFF.

This chain joins TRBV20-1 and TRBJ1-2; tentative D call: TRBD1 (6 bases). Between the trimmed V and J ends, which lost 3 bases and 6 bases, there was a span of 26 bases. The CDR3 loop spans 17 amino acids. The V gene's germline CDR1 is DFQATT and CDR2 SNEGSKA (reference sequence). The CDR3 coding sequence is TGCAGTGCTAGCGGACTCCGGGACACTTCCGGGGACGATGGCTACACCTTC. Residues: CSASGLRDTSGDDGYTF.

This clonotype was picked up a small number of times. The V and J genes are TRBV7-9 and TRBJ1-4, with D hard to call. The ends were cut back, 8 bases at V and 4 bases at J, with 11 bases in the middle. There are 13 residues in the CDR3. Germline values: CDR1 SEHNR, CDR2 FQNEAQ (reference sequence). CDR3 region: CASCLDRNEKLFF. In DNA form, the CDR3 reads TGTGCCAGCTGCCTGGATCGTAATGAAAAACTGTTTTTT.

The count of this clonotype is one. This sequence joins TRBV10-2 and TRBJ2-7; D might be TRBD1 or TRBD2, each matching 5 bases. There are 16 residues in the CDR3. Trimming pared 4 bases from V and 2 bases from J, leaving 18 bases between. The germline V gene encodes CDR1 WSHSY and CDR2 SAAADI. CDR3 bases: TGCGCCAGCAGTGCCGGATTGGGACGGCTACCCTACGAGCAGTACTTC. Residues: CASSAGLGRLPYEQYF.

This clonotype was seen ten or more times. The rearrangement links TRBV27 to TRBJ1-6; maybe TRBD1 (5 bases). V was shortened by 4 bases and J by 10 bases, with 14 bases between the two germline ends. Germline V gene lookup returns CDR1 MNHEY and CDR2 SMNVEV (reference sequence). The CDR3 length is 14 residues. As DNA, the CDR3 is TGTGCCAGCAGTTGGTCAGACAGACGATCACCCCTCCACTTT. The encoded protein is CASSWSDRRSPLHF.

The rearrangement joins TRBV2 to TRBJ2-1, with 8 bases that match TRBD2. This CDR3 has 12 residues. Trimming took 6 bases from V and 9 from J; bases not matched to a gene: 4. Germline CDR1 reads SNHLY; CDR2 reads FYNNEI. The CDR3 sequence is CASRLGGVEQFF. CDR3 DNA: TGTGCCAGCAGGCTCGGGGGGGTTGAGCAGTTCTTC.

V is TRBV7-9 and J is TRBJ1-1, with D perhaps TRBD1 (6 bases). CDR1 and CDR2 from the germline V gene are SEHNR and FQNEAQ (reference sequence). The V end lost 4 bases, the J end lost 1 base, and 13 bases lay between the germline ends. The CDR3 sequence is 15 residues long. The CDR3 loop is CASSSRQDPNTEAFF. For the CDR3, the DNA is TGTGCCAGCAGCTCCCGACAGGATCCGAACACTGAAGCTTTCTTT.

As concerns this clonotype: A much bigger clone sits one base away, suggesting this may be a read error. CDR3 loop: CASSLGLASLQETQYF. The CDR3 region has the DNA TGCGCCAGCAGCCTCGGACTAGCGAGCCTCCAAGAGACCCAGTACTTC. The chain recombines TRBV5-1 with TRBJ2-5; 9 positions match TRBD2. The CDR3 is 16 amino acids. Germline loops: CDR1 SGHRS, CDR2 YFSETQ. The J segment lost 1 base and the V segment lost 4 bases, leaving 8 bases of the junction unmatched.

V is TRBV6-5 and J is TRBJ1-5; 7 positions agree with TRBD1. Losses at the gene ends were 10 bases for V and 0 bases for J; bases not matched to a gene: 3. Germline loops: CDR1 MNHEY, CDR2 SVGAGI. CDR3 length equals 13 residues. CDR3 coding DNA: TGTGCCATCAGGGGGTATAGCAATCAGCCCCAGCATTTT. Protein sequence: CAIRGYSNQPQHF.

The chain has TRBV20-1 and TRBJ1-5; D perhaps matches TRBD1 (6 bases). Germline CDR1 and CDR2: DFQATT and SNEGSKA (reference sequence). V shed 5 bases and J shed 2 bases, with 13 bases lying between them. CDR3 size: 14 residues. This CDR3 reads CSAGGGAGNQPQHF. As DNA, the CDR3 is TGCAGTGCTGGGGGGGGGGCGGGCAATCAGCCCCAGCATTTT.

This clonotype was seen a handful of times. The V gene is TRBV20-1, the J gene TRBJ2-3; D is ambiguous. Trimming left V 2 bases short and J 3 bases short, with 9 bases between. The CDR3 length is 13 residues. Per the germline V gene, CDR1 is DFQATT and CDR2 is SNEGSKA (reference sequence). The CDR3 DNA reads as TGCAGTGCTAGACCGGCGAGGACAGATACGCAGTATTTT. This sequence encodes CSARPARTDTQYF.

This sequence joins TRBV29-1 and TRBJ2-6; D unresolved. V shed 2 bases and J shed 2 bases, with 10 bases lying between them. The CDR3 loop spans 15 amino acids. Germline CDR1 and CDR2: SQVTM and ANQGSEA. CDR3 in amino acids: CSVEQQNTGANVLTF. For the CDR3, the DNA is TGCAGCGTTGAACAGCAGAACACTGGGGCCAACGTCCTGACTTTC.